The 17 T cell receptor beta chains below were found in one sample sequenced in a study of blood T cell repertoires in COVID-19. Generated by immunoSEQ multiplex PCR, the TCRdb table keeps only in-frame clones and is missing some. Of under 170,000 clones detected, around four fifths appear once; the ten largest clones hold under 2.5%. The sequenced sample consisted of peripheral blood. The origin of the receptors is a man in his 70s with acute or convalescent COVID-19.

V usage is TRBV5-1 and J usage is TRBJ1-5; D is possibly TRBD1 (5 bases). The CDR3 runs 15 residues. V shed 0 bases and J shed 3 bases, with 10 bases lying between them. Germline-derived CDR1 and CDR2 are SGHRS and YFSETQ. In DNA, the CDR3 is TGCGCCAGCAGCTTGGCCGGGGGGATCAATCAGCCCCAGCATTTT. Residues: CASSLAGGINQPQHF.

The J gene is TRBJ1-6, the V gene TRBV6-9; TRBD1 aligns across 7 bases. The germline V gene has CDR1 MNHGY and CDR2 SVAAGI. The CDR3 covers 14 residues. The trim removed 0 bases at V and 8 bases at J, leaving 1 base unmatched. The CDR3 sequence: CASSYSGGDSPLHF. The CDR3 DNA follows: TGTGCCAGCAGTTATTCAGGGGGCGATTCACCCCTCCACTTT.

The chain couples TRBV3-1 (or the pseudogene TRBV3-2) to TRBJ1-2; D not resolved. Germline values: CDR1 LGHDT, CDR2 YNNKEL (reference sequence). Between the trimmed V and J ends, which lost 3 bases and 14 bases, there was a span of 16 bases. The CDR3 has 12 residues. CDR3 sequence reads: CASSQQLEVATF. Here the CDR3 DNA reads TGTGCCAGCAGCCAGCAGCTTGAGGTCGCAACCTTC.

The CDR3 protein is CASSKGYSHFHEQYF. DNA for the CDR3: TGTGCCAGCAGCAAAGGTTACAGTCACTTCCACGAGCAGTACTTC. This rearrangement joins TRBV21-1 to TRBJ2-7; TRBD1 is taken as the D call from the table, unchecked against the DNA. TRBV21-1 is assigned pseudogene status. This CDR3 contains 15 residues.

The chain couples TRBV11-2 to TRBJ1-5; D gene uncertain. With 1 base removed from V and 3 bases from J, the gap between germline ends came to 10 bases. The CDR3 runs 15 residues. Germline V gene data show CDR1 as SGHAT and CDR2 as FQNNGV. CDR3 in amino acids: CASSLGQAVNQPQHF. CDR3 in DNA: TGTGCCAGCAGCTTAGGGCAGGCAGTCAATCAGCCCCAGCATTTT.

CDR3 sequence reads: CASSFTGVGYTF. The CDR3 DNA sequence: TGCGCCAGCAGCTTTACAGGGGTCGGCTACACCTTC. This rearrangement joins TRBV5-1 to TRBJ1-2; the match to TRBD1 covers 7 bases. Germline CDR1 and CDR2: SGHRS and YFSETQ. This CDR3 has 12 residues. J lost 8 bases, V lost 2 bases, and 3 bases had no gene match. Full variable domain (remainder filled in from reference TRBV5-1 and TRBJ1-2): KAGVTQTPRYLIKTRGQQVTLSCSPISGHRSVSWYQQTPGQGLQFLFEYFSETQRNKGNFPGRFSGRQFSNSRSEMNVSTLELGDSALYLCASSFTGVGYTFGSGTRLTVV.

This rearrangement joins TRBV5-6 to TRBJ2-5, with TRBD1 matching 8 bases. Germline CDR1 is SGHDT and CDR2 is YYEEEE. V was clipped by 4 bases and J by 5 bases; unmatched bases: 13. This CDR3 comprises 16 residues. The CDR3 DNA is TGTGCCAGCAGCGCCGGGACAGGAGGTCCGGGGGAGACCCAGTACTTC. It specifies CASSAGTGGPGETQYF.

In DNA form, the CDR3 reads TGTGCCAGCAGCTTACAGACAGGGTGGGATACGCAGTATTTT. It codes for CASSLQTGWDTQYF. V and J are TRBV5-5 and TRBJ2-3; TRBD1 aligns across 7 bases. The CDR3 is 14 residues long. Trimming took 2 bases from V and 6 from J; bases not matched to a gene: 6. Germline CDR1 and CDR2: SGHKS and YYEKEE (reference sequence).

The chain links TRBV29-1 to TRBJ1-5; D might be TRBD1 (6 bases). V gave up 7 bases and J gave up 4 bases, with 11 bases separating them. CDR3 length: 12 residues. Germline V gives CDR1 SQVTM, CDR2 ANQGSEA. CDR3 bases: TGCAGCGCCGGCCAGGGGAATCAGCCCCAGCATTTT. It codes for CSAGQGNQPQHF.

CDR3 in amino acids: CASSYRTSGYEQFF. The CDR3 DNA reads as TGTGCCAGCAGCTACCGGACTAGCGGCTATGAGCAGTTCTTC. This sequence joins TRBV11-3 and TRBJ2-1; 10 nucleotides line up with TRBD2. The ends lost 4 bases at V and 8 bases at J; junction bases unmatched: 5. The CDR3 is 14 amino acids. In germline, CDR1 is SGHNT, CDR2 YENEEA.

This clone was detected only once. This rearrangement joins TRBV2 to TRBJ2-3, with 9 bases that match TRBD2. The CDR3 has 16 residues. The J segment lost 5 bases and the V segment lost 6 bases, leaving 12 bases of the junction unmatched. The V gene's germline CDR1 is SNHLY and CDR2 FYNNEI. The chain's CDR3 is CASRALAGEGIDTQYF. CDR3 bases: TGTGCCAGCAGAGCCTTAGCGGGAGAAGGGATAGATACGCAGTATTTT.

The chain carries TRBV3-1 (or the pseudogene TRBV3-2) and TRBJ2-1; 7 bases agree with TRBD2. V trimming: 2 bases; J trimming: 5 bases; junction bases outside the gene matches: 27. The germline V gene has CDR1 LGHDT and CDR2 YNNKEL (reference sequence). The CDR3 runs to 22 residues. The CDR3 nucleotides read TGTGCCAGCAGCCAACGTACCGGGACCCGGGGTAGCGGGCGACGGAGGGACAATGAGCAGTTCTTC. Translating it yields CASSQRTGTRGSGRRRDNEQFF.

The CDR3 here is CASSRDQYGAYEQYF. Here the CDR3 DNA reads TGTGCCAGCAGTCGAGATCAGTACGGAGCCTACGAGCAGTACTTC. The chain joins TRBV6-5 to TRBJ2-7, with D uncertain. V was clipped by 5 bases and J by 2 bases, with 16 bases between them. The CDR3 has 15 amino acids. Per the germline V gene, CDR1 is MNHEY and CDR2 is SVGAGI.

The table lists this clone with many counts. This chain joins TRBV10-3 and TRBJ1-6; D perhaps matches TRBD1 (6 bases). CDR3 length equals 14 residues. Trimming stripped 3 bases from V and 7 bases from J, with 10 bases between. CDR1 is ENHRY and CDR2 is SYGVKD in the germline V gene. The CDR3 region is CAISEQGYNSPLHF. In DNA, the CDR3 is TGTGCCATCAGTGAACAGGGATACAATTCACCCCTCCACTTT.

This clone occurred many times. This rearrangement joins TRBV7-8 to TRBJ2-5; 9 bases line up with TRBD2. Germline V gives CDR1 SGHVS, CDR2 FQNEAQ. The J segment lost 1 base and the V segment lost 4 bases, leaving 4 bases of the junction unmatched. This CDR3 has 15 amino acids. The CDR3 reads CASSSLTSGQETQYF. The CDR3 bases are TGTGCCAGCAGCTCCCTGACTAGCGGCCAAGAGACCCAGTACTTC. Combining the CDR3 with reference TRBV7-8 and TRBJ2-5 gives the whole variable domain GAGVSQSPRYKVAKRGQDVALRCDPISGHVSLFWYQQALGQGPEFLTYFQNEAQLDKSGLPSDRFFAERPEGSVSTLKIQRTQQEDSAVYLCASSSLTSGQETQYFGPGTRLLVL.

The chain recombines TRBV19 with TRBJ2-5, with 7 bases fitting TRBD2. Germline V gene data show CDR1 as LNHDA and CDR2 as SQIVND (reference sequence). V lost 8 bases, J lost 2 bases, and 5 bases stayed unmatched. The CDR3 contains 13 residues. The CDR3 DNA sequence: TGTGCCAGTCGACCTAGCGGACAAGAGACCCAGTACTTC. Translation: CASRPSGQETQYF.

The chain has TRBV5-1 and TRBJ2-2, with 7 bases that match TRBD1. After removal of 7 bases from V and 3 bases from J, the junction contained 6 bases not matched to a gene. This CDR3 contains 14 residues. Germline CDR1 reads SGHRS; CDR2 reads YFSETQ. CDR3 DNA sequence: TGCGCCAGCTCTGGGGACAGCCACACCGGGGAGCTGTTTTTT. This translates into CASSGDSHTGELFF.